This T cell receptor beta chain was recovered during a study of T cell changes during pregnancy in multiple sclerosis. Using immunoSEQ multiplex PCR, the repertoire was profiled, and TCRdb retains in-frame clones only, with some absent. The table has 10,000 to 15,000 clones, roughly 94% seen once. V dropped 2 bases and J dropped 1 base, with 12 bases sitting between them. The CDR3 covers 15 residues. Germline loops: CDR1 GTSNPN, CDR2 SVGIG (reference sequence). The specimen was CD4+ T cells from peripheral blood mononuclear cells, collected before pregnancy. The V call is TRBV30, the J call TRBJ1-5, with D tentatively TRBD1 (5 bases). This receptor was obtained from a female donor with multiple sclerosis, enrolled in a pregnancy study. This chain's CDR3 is CAWSQERGSNQPQHF. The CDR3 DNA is TGTGCCTGGAGTCAGGAACGGGGGAGCAATCAGCCCCAGCATTTT. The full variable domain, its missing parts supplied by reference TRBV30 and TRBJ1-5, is SQTIHQWPATLVQPVGSPLSLECTVEGTSNPNLYWYRQAAGRGLQLLFYSVGIGQISSEVPQNLSASRPQDRQFILSSKKLLLSDSGFYLCAWSQERGSNQPQHFGDGTRLSIL.